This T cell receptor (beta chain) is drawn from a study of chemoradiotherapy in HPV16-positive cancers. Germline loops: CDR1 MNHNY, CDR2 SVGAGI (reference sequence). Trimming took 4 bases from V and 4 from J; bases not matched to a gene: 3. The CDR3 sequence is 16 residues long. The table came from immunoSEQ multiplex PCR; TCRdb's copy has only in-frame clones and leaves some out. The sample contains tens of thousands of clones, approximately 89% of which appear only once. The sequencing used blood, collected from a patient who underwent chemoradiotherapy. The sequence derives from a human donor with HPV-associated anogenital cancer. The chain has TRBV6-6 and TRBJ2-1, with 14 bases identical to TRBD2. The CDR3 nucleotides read TGTGCCAGCAGTTTCCGGACTAGCGGGGGGTACAATGAGCAGTTCTTC. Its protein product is CASSFRTSGGYNEQFF.